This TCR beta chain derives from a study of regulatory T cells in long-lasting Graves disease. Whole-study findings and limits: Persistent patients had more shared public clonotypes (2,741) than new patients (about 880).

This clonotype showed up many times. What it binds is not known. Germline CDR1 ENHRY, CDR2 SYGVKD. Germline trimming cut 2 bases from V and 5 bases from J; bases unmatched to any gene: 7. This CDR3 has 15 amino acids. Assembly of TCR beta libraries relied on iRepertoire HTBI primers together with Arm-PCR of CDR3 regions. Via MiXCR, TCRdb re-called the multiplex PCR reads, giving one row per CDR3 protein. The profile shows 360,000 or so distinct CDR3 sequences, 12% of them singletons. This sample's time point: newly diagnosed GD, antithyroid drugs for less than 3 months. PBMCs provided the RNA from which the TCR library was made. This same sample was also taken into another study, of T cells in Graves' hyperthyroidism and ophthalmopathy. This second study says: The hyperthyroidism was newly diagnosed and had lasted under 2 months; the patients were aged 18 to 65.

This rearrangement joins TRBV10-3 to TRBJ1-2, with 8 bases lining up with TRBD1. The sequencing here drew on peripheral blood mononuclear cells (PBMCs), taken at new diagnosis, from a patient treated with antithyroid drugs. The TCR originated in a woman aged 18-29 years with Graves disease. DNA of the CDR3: TGTGCCATCAGTGAGCTACGACAGGGGTGGTATGGCTACACCTTC. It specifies CAISELRQGWYGYTF.